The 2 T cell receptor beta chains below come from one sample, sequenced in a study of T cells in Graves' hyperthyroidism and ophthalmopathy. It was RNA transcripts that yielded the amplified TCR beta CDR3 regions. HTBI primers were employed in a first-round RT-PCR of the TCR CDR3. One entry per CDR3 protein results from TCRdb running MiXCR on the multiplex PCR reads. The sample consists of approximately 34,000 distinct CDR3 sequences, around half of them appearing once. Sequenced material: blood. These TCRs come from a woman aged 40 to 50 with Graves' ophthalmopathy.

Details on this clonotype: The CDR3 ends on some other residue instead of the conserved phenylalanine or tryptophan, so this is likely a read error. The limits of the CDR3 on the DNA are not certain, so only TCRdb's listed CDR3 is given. CDR3 sequence: CASSEEEG. The rearrangement uses TRBV6-1 and TRBJ2-1; TRBD1, the table's D call, was not compared with the DNA. 8 amino acids form the CDR3, both terminal residues included. Germline V lookup: CDR1 MNHNS, CDR2 SASEGT.

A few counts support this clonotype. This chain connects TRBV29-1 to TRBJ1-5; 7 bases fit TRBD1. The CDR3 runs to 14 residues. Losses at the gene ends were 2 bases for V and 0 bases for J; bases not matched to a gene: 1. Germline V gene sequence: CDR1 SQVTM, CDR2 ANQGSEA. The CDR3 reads CSVERGPSNQPQHF. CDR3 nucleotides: TGCAGCGTTGAAAGGGGGCCTAGCAATCAGCCCCAGCATTTT.